Listed here is a single T cell receptor (beta chain). As yet, its antigen is unknown. V was pared by 10 bases and J by 6 bases, with 16 bases between. Germline CDR1 is ENHRY and CDR2 is SYGVKD. This CDR3 spans 13 amino acids. TCRdb keeps only in-frame clones here, not all; method: immunoSEQ multiplex PCR. This sample has around 120,000 clones, with around 93% found just once. The source of the sample is a study of T cell responses to AZD1222 COVID-19 vaccine. Findings and limits, study-wide: Nearly half of the spike-specific TCRs reportedly recognize variant regions that carry no mutations. Seropositivity was recorded at baseline in only a handful of AZD1222 recipients. Researchers report vaccine-associated CD4 TCRs spanning spike, with dominance at 160-218 and 743-854. Females outnumbered males among donors, who were mostly white British; clonal diversity was possibly underestimated.

The rearrangement links TRBV10-3 to TRBJ1-5; the D gene is possibly TRBD1 (6 bases). The clonotype originates from an adult who received the AZD1222 COVID-19 vaccine. The input for sequencing was peripheral blood, taken 28 days after the second AZD1222 dose. Written as DNA, the CDR3 is TGTGCCACACAAGGGGGAGTGGGTCAGCCCCAGCATTTT. Residues: CATQGGVGQPQHF.